This T cell receptor beta chain came from a study of response to subunit inactivated influenza vaccine. Trimming left V 3 bases short and J 4 bases short, with 16 bases between. CDR3 length equals 16 residues. The germline gives CDR1 LGHDT, CDR2 YNNKEL (reference sequence). The study, taken as a whole, reports: After each seasonal influenza vaccination, few new T cells are recruited, the authors suggested.

Worth noting for this clonotype: Antigen specificity is unknown.

TCRdb reanalysed the RT-PCR reads using MiXCR and keeps one entry per CDR3 protein. Among approximately 480,000 distinct CDR3 sequences listed, around 9.9% were seen once. This specimen consisted of PBMCs from blood, obtained about 6 weeks after vaccination. This receptor was obtained from a man aged 50 or older who received an inactivated influenza vaccine. The J gene is TRBJ2-4, the V gene TRBV3-1; either TRBD1 or TRBD2 may fit D (5 bases each). The CDR3 region is CASSQDGTLKKNIQYF. The CDR3 DNA is TGTGCCAGCAGCCAGGACGGGACCCTAAAAAAAAACATTCAGTACTTC.